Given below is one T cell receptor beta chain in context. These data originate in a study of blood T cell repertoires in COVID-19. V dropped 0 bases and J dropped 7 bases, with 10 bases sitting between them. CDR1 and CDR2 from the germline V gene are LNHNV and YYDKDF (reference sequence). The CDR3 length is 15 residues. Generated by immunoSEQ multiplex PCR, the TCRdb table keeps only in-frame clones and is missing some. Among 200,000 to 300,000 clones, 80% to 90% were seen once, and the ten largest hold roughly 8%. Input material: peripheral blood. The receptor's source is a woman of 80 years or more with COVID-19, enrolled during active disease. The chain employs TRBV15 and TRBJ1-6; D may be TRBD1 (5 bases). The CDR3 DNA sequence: TGTGCCACCAGCAGAGATAGGGGTATCAATTCACCCCTCCACTTT. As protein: CATSRDRGINSPLHF.